This T cell receptor (beta chain) was captured by sequencing in a study of blood T cells in healthy people across ages. This clonotype was found many times. At one end the junction does not follow the germline gene, possibly because of a read error. Primers used in a second PCR of roughly 6 to 12 cycles were a sample-barcoded 5' primer and a J-beta primer mix. TCRdb called the 5' RACE reads again in MiXCR, with one record for every CDR3 protein. The sample shows about 1 million distinct CDR3 sequences, almost 25% of them seen only once. Extractions gave at least 6 micrograms of total RNA per sample. CDR3 length: 14 residues. Germline lookup yields CDR1 MGHRA and CDR2 YSYEKL. These same data were also listed under a study on T cells of mothers and their children. This second study notes: From each mother came over 9 million TCR beta CDR3 reads, and from each child came about 3 million. Unrelated mother-child pairs always had slightly, but never significantly, lower normalized overlap than related pairs. Detection yielded no persistent microchimeric T cell clones.

The rearrangement joins TRBV4-1 to TRBJ2-7; D is perhaps TRBD1 (6 bases). The receptor comes from a girl under 10 years old in good health. The specimen was blood. In DNA form, the CDR3 reads TGTGCCAGCAGCCAAGGAACAGGGACCTACGAGCAGTACTTC. Protein: CASSQGTGTYEQYF.